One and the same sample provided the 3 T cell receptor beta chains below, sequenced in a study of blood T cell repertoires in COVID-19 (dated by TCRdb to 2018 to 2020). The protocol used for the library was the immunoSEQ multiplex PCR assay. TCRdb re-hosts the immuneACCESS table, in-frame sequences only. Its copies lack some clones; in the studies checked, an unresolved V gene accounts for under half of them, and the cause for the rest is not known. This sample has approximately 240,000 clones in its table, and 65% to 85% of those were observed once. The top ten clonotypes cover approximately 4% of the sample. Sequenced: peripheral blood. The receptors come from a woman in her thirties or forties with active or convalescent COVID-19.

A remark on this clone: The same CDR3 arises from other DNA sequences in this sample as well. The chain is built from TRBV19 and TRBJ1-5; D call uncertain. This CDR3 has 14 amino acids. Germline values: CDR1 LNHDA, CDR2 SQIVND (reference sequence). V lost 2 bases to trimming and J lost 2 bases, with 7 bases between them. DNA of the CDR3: TGTGCCAGTAGTATATCCGGGGGCAATCAGCCCCAGCATTTT. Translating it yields CASSISGGNQPQHF.

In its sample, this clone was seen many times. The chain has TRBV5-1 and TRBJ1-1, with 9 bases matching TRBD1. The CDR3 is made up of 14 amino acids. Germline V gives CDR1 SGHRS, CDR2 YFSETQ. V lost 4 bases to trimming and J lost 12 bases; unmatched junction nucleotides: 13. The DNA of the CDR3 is TGCGCCAGCAGCCTCGAATCCGGGGGACAGGGCTCTTTCTTT. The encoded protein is CASSLESGGQGSFF.

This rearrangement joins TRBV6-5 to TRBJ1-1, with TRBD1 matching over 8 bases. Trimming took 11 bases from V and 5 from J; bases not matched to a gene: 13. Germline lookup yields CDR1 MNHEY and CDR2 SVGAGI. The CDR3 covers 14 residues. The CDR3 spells CAADPRRTGTEAFF. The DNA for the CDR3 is TGTGCCGCAGATCCCCGCCGGACAGGGACTGAAGCTTTCTTT.